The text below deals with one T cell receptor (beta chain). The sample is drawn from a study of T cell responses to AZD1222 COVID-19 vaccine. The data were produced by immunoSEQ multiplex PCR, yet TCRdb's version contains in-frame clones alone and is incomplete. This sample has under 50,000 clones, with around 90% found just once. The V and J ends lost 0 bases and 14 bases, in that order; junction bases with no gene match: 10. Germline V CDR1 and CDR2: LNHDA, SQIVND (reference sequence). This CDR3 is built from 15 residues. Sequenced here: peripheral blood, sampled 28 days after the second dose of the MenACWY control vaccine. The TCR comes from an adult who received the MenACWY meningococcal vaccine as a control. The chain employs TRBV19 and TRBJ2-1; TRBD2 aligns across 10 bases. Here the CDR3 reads CASSIDPAGGGKKFF. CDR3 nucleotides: TGTGCCAGTAGTATAGACCCAGCGGGAGGGGGGAAGAAGTTCTTC. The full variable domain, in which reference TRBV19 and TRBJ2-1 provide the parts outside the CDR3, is DGGITQSPKYLFRKEGQNVTLSCEQNLNHDAMYWYRQDPGQGLRLIYYSQIVNDFQKGDIAEGYSVSREKKESFPLTVTSAQKNPTAFYLCASSIDPAGGGKKFFGPGTRLTVL.